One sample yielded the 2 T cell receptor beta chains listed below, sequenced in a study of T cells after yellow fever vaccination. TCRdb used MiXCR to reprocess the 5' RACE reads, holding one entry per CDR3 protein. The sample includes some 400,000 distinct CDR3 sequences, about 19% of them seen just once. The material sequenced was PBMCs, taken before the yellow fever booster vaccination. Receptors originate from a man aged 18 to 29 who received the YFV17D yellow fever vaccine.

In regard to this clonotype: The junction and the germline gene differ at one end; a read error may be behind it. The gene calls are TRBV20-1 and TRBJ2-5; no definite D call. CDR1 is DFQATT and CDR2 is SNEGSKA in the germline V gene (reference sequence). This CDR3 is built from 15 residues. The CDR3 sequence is CSARDPTATQETQYF. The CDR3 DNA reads TGCAGTGCAAGAGACCCCACAGCAACACAAGAGACCCAGTACTTC.

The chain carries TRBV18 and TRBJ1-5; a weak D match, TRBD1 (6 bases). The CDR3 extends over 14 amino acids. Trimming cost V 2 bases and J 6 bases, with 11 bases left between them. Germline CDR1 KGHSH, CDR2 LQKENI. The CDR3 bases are TGTGCCAGCTCACCAGGGGGCAATTTTCAGCCCCAGCATTTT. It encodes CASSPGGNFQPQHF. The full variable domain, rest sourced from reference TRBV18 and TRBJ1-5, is NAGVMQNPRHLVRRRGQEARLRCSPMKGHSHVYWYRQLPEEGLKFMVYLQKENIIDESGMPKERFSAEFPKEGPSILRIQQVVRGDSAAYFCASSPGGNFQPQHFGDGTRLSIL.